The 20 T cell receptor beta chains reported below all come from one sample, sequenced in a study of blood T cell repertoires in COVID-19. Sequencing was performed with immunoSEQ multiplex PCR; in TCRdb, only in-frame clones are kept and a portion is missing. This table holds fewer than 700,000 clones, roughly 91% found once. The sequenced sample was peripheral blood. These receptors were taken from a woman aged 45-59 years with COVID-19, enrolled during active disease.

The rearrangement links TRBV27 to TRBJ1-5; D is unclear. Germline-derived CDR1 and CDR2 are MNHEY and SMNVEV (reference sequence). V lost 5 bases, J lost 3 bases, and 14 bases lay in between. This CDR3 is 15 amino acids long. The CDR3 is CASSPLGRLNQPQHF. The CDR3 coding sequence is TGTGCCAGCAGTCCATTAGGGAGGCTCAATCAGCCCCAGCATTTT.

V usage is TRBV27 and J usage is TRBJ1-2; 8 nucleotides line up with TRBD1. V was pared by 5 bases and J by 7 bases, with 12 bases of the junction left unmatched. Germline V lookup: CDR1 MNHEY, CDR2 SMNVEV (reference sequence). CDR3 length: 15 amino acids. The CDR3 DNA sequence: TGTGCCAGCAGTCGACCCGGCCAGGGGGCGGGTGGCTACACCTTC. Amino acids: CASSRPGQGAGGYTF.

This sequence joins TRBV12-3 or TRBV12-4 and TRBJ1-2; 7 bases agree with TRBD1. The CDR3 contains 13 residues. V lost 6 bases to trimming and J lost 6 bases; unmatched junction nucleotides: 7. CDR3 loop: CASSPSTGNGYTF. The CDR3 DNA reads TGTGCCAGCAGCCCATCGACAGGGAATGGCTACACCTTC.

The chain has TRBV7-9 and TRBJ1-5, with a tentative D call TRBD1 (5 bases). Germline V gene sequence: CDR1 SEHNR, CDR2 FQNEAQ (reference sequence). The V end was cut by 2 bases, the J end by 8 bases, with 7 bases between. This CDR3 comprises 12 residues. CDR3 coding DNA: TGTGCCAGCAGCTTACTAGGGGAGCCCCAGCATTTT. Encoded protein: CASSLLGEPQHF.

The rearrangement uses TRBV7-8 and TRBJ1-2, with 9 bases that match TRBD1. CDR1 SGHVS and CDR2 FQNEAQ come from the germline V gene. The CDR3 sequence is 17 residues long. Trimming cost V 5 bases and J 2 bases; bases outside gene matches: 12. The CDR3 DNA follows: TGTGCCAGCAGCAGATCGCCCGGGACAGGGTTGAACTATGGCTACACCTTC. Encoded protein: CASSRSPGTGLNYGYTF.

The chain couples TRBV28 to TRBJ1-4; possibly TRBD1 for D (6 bases). Trimming stripped 5 bases from V and 8 bases from J, with 18 bases between. Germline CDR1 reads MDHEN; CDR2 reads SYDVKM. The CDR3 has 15 residues. The CDR3 nucleotides read TGTGCCAGCAGTCAGTCCGGCGAGGGGGAGGAAAAACTGTTTTTT. Its protein product is CASSQSGEGEEKLFF.

This chain links TRBV5-1 with TRBJ1-1, with no clear D. This CDR3 is 14 amino acids long. V gave up 2 bases and J gave up 0 bases, with 8 bases separating them. Germline lookup yields CDR1 SGHRS and CDR2 YFSETQ. The CDR3 region is CASSLADMNTEAFF. CDR3 nucleotide sequence: TGCGCCAGCAGCTTAGCGGATATGAACACTGAAGCTTTCTTT.

The chain has TRBV20-1 and TRBJ2-3; no clear D. There are 11 residues in the CDR3. V gave up 1 base and J gave up 5 bases, with 4 bases separating them. Germline V gene sequence: CDR1 DFQATT, CDR2 SNEGSKA (reference sequence). CDR3 DNA sequence: TGCAGTGCTAGAGTTCGAGATACGCAGTATTTT. Translating gives CSARVRDTQYF.

V is TRBV6-5 and J is TRBJ1-1; 7 bases line up with TRBD1. V lost 7 bases, J lost 1 base, and 6 bases stayed unmatched. CDR1 MNHEY and CDR2 SVGAGI come from the germline V gene. The CDR3 sequence is 14 residues long. CDR3 DNA sequence: TGTGCCAGCATCAAACAGGGGAAGAACACTGAAGCTTTCTTT. As protein: CASIKQGKNTEAFF.

The chain has TRBV9 and TRBJ1-6; no clear D. The germline V and J ends were trimmed by 0 bases and 13 bases, with 11 bases remaining between them. Per germline, CDR1 SGDLS and CDR2 YYNGEE. The CDR3 runs to 13 residues. The CDR3 loop is CASSVDEGRPLHF. In DNA form, the CDR3 reads TGTGCCAGCAGCGTAGATGAAGGGAGGCCCCTCCACTTT. Using reference TRBV9 and TRBJ1-6 for the parts outside the CDR3, the full variable domain is DSGVTQTPKHLITATGQRVTLRCSPRSGDLSVYWYQQSLDQGLQFLIQYYNGEERAKGNILERFSAQQFPDLHSELNLSSLELGDSALYFCASSVDEGRPLHFGNGTRLTVT.

This chain links TRBV5-4 with TRBJ2-7; TRBD1 matches at 10 bases. Germline CDR1 is SGHNT and CDR2 is YYREEE (reference sequence). This CDR3 is 15 amino acids long. The V gene end was trimmed by 0 bases and the J gene end by 4 bases; junction bases not matched to a gene: 4. CDR3 loop: CASSLGDRGVYEQYF. Written as DNA, the CDR3 is TGTGCCAGCAGCTTGGGGGACAGGGGTGTTTACGAGCAGTACTTC.

This clone was seen more than once but under ten times. This sample also contains other DNA sequences that code for the same CDR3. The rearrangement links TRBV6-5 to TRBJ1-1, with unresolved D. The germline CDR1 and CDR2 sequences are MNHEY and SVGAGI. V was shortened by 4 bases and J by 0 bases, with 6 bases between the two germline ends. The CDR3 sequence is 13 residues long. In nucleotides, the CDR3 is TGTGCCAGCAGTTCTCAGGTGAACACTGAAGCTTTCTTT. Translating gives CASSSQVNTEAFF.

This chain uses TRBV6-6 with TRBJ1-1, with D perhaps TRBD1 (6 bases). This CDR3 region has 15 residues. V was clipped by 6 bases and J by 1 base, with 15 bases between them. Germline V gene data show CDR1 as MNHNY and CDR2 as SVGAGI (reference sequence). CDR3 sequence reads: CASSRPWTANTEAFF. In nucleotides, the CDR3 is TGTGCCAGCAGCCGACCTTGGACAGCGAACACTGAAGCTTTCTTT.

This clone was picked up one time. This chain connects TRBV30 to TRBJ2-3; tentative D call: TRBD2 (5 bases). There are 14 residues in the CDR3. From germline, CDR1 is GTSNPN and CDR2 SVGIG (reference sequence). Trimming shortened V by 1 base and J by 0 bases, and 8 bases separated the two germline ends. The CDR3 reads CAWSADSSTDTQYF. The DNA for the CDR3 is TGTGCCTGGAGTGCGGACTCTAGCACAGATACGCAGTATTTT.

The chain employs TRBV6-6 and TRBJ1-2, with TRBD1 identical over 7 bases. The CDR3 length is 14 residues. Germline V CDR1 and CDR2: MNHNY, SVGAGI (reference sequence). V lost 7 bases, J lost 8 bases, and 13 bases stayed unmatched. The CDR3 loop reads CASNPLRDSYGYTF. The CDR3, as DNA: TGTGCCAGCAATCCTCTACGGGACAGCTACGGCTACACCTTC.

The V and J genes are TRBV4-1 and TRBJ1-3; 9 bases are a match to TRBD1. Germline V gene sequence: CDR1 MGHRA, CDR2 YSYEKL. The V segment lost 0 bases and the J segment 0 bases; nucleotides outside the gene matches: 12. This CDR3 is built from 20 residues. The CDR3 spells CASSQDYLSGQGPSGNTIYF. In DNA, the CDR3 is TGCGCCAGCAGCCAAGATTATTTGTCGGGACAGGGACCCTCTGGAAACACCATATATTTT.

This chain joins TRBV5-1 and TRBJ1-6, with 7 bases that match TRBD1. The germline V gene has CDR1 SGHRS and CDR2 YFSETQ. The V segment lost 0 bases and the J segment 7 bases; nucleotides outside the gene matches: 4. The CDR3 extends over 15 amino acids. The CDR3 DNA follows: TGCGCCAGCAGCTTGGGAGGGGGCGAGAATTCACCCCTCCACTTT. Translation gives CASSLGGGENSPLHF.

The J gene is TRBJ2-7, the V gene TRBV28; 15 nucleotides agree with TRBD2. Germline-derived CDR1 and CDR2 are MDHEN and SYDVKM. The CDR3 extends over 17 amino acids. Trimming removed 5 bases from V and 5 bases from J; junction bases left unmatched: 10. CDR3 in amino acids: CASSPAGLAGGPDEQYF. The DNA of the CDR3 is TGTGCCAGCAGTCCCGCCGGACTAGCGGGGGGGCCCGACGAGCAGTACTTC.

The rearrangement links TRBV5-1 to TRBJ1-2, with TRBD1 matching 7 bases. The length of the CDR3 is 15 residues. J was trimmed by 5 bases and V by 4 bases; bases with no gene match: 11. Germline V gene sequence: CDR1 SGHRS, CDR2 YFSETQ. CDR3 nucleotides: TGCGCCAGCAGCCCCGATGGGGGACAGTTTTATGGCTACACCTTC. Protein product: CASSPDGGQFYGYTF. Full variable domain (remainder filled in from reference TRBV5-1 and TRBJ1-2): KAGVTQTPRYLIKTRGQQVTLSCSPISGHRSVSWYQQTPGQGLQFLFEYFSETQRNKGNFPGRFSGRQFSNSRSEMNVSTLELGDSALYLCASSPDGGQFYGYTFGSGTRLTVV.

This chain connects TRBV3-1 (or the pseudogene TRBV3-2) to TRBJ2-4; 8 nucleotides match TRBD2. Germline V gene sequence: CDR1 LGHDT, CDR2 YNNKEL (reference sequence). J gave up 2 bases and V 2 bases, and 5 bases lay outside the gene matches. The CDR3 is 16 residues long. The CDR3 nucleotides read TGTGCCAGCAGCCAACTAGCGGGCACCTCCAAAAACATTCAGTACTTC. This sequence encodes CASSQLAGTSKNIQYF.